The rows below give T cell receptor beta chains drawn from one sample of a study of spatial heterogeneity in lung cancer. TCRdb fed the 5' RACE reads into MiXCR, producing one record per CDR3 protein. The sample yields 72,000 or so distinct CDR3 sequences, about 9.5% seen once. Sequenced here: PBMCs, sampled at follow-up. These receptors were taken from a female donor with early-stage non-small cell lung cancer. The conserved cysteine and the conserved F or W are not part of the CDR3 here. The D gene is left open where the match is weak. Only some rows state a clone size, as once, few, many or a class for expanded clones.

V,size,J,D,CDR3
TRBV6-2/TRBV6-3,many,TRBJ1-1,.,ASSYSSRTEAF
TRBV5-1,many,TRBJ2-1,.,ASSFREPPYNEQF
TRBV10-1,many,TRBJ2-1,.,ASSESPGVQF
TRBV5-4,few,TRBJ1-1,.,ASSYRDGTEAF
TRBV5-4,many,TRBJ2-1,TRBD2,ASSPAGGSYNEQF
TRBV19,.,TRBJ1-5,TRBD1,ASRGQLGNQPQH
TRBV27,many,TRBJ2-7,.,ASSRRGDPSEQY
TRBV24-1,many,TRBJ2-1,.,ATSGAFGHGENEQF
TRBV7-2,many,TRBJ2-3,TRBD2,ASSAAGIYTDTQY
TRBV7-9,many,TRBJ1-6,.,ASSPDGGNSPLH
TRBV6-5,many,TRBJ2-5,.,ASSCVTQY
TRBV11-2,many,TRBJ2-2,.,ASSLAFAGELF
TRBV7-3,many,TRBJ2-2,.,ASTTTPVGTGELF
TRBV7-9,many,TRBJ2-1,.,ASSGWADLGYNEQF
TRBV29-1,many,TRBJ1-1,.,SVALNTEAF
TRBV20-1,many,TRBJ2-1,.,SASLASEQF
TRBV20-1,many,TRBJ2-3,.,SARRPGTSTDTQY
TRBV29-1,few,TRBJ1-2,.,SVLGGGYT
TRBV20-1,.,TRBJ2-1,TRBD2,SASGTITTEQF
TRBV2,many,TRBJ2-7,.,ASSESPYEQY
TRBV20-1,many,TRBJ2-1,.,SASPPQPWPSYNEQF
TRBV7-9,many,TRBJ1-3,.,ASNRAGNTIY
TRBV5-1,few,TRBJ2-7,.,ASREGTLQY
TRBV6-4,.,TRBJ1-3,TRBD1,ASSATGEAGNTIY